A single T cell receptor (beta chain) is shown here with its context. Its antigen is as yet unknown. This entry comes from a study of shared clonotypes between healthy human individuals. Study-level background: The cohort had two women and a few men, ages 18 to 49.

Study conclusions and caveats: Memory subsets generally showed smaller estimated richness than naive subsets did.

V was trimmed by 6 bases and J by 0 bases, leaving 12 bases between them. The germline gives CDR1 MNHEY, CDR2 SMNVEV (reference sequence). This CDR3 contains 15 residues. Evenly divided among several immunoSEQ plates was the genomic DNA of each subset. Here immunoSEQ multiplex PCR was the method, and the copy in TCRdb shows in-frame clones only, minus some. This sample yields around 1.9 million clones, of which around 95% are seen a single time; about 1.7% belongs to the top ten. The naive CD8 subset, CD45RO-negative cells positively selected for CCR7, excluded terminally differentiated effector memory CD45RA+ cells. The study enrolled healthy HIV-negative adults without recent acute infections or vaccinations as donors.

The sequence was obtained from a young man in good health. Some clones in this sample may be carry-over from other donors' samples. The sequenced sample was naive CD8+ T cells from PBMCs. This chain uses TRBV27 with TRBJ2-1, with a possible D match to TRBD1 (5 bases). DNA of the CDR3: TGTGCCAGCAGACTGGACACGAGCTCCTACAATGAGCAGTTCTTC. Amino acid sequence: CASRLDTSSYNEQFF.